This T cell receptor (beta chain) was sequenced in a study of T cells in Graves' hyperthyroidism and ophthalmopathy. Whole-study findings and limits: Clonotypes that were expanded in thyroid above 0.001 mostly appeared in blood too. The model foresaw ophthalmopathy a median roughly 6.6 months prior to onset.

This clonotype has at least ten counts. The antigen remains unidentified. Hyperthyroidism patients were newly diagnosed, had disease duration under 2 months, and were aged 18 to 65 years. PBMCs came from 9 to 10 ml fresh peripheral blood. Authors of the study amplified TCR beta CDR3 regions from RNA transcripts. The TCR CDR3 was amplified in a first-round RT-PCR using the HTBI primer set. TCRdb recomputed calls from the multiplex PCR reads with MiXCR, one row per CDR3 protein. The sample includes 300,000 to 350,000 distinct CDR3 sequences, roughly 13% of them seen just once. The sequenced sample consisted of blood. The source of this sequence is a woman in her thirties with Graves' hyperthyroidism.

CDR3 loop: CASSLLGAGRSEQYF. In nucleotides, the CDR3 is TGTGCCAGCAGCTTATTGGGCGCAGGCCGAAGCGAGCAGTACTTC. The chain employs TRBV7-9 and TRBJ2-7; D gene uncertain. Trimming took 2 bases from V and 6 from J, leaving 17 bases between them. From germline, CDR1 is SEHNR and CDR2 FQNEAQ (reference sequence). This CDR3 contains 15 residues. The whole variable domain, filled in from reference TRBV7-9 and TRBJ2-7, reads DTGVSQNPRHKITKRGQNVTFRCDPISEHNRLYWYRQTLGQGPEFLTYFQNEAQLEKSRLLSDRFSAERPKGSFSTLEIQRTEQGDSAMYLCASSLLGAGRSEQYFGPGTRLTVT.